The clone carrying this TCR beta chain was counted only a few times. Its antigen is undetermined. The CDR3 is 15 amino acids. With 8 bases removed from V and 3 bases from J, the gap between germline ends came to 16 bases. CDR1 is SNHLY, CDR2 FYNNEI, per germline. Recent vaccinations or acute infections were absent in the healthy HIV-negative adult donors. This sample stems from a study of shared clonotypes between healthy human individuals. Study-level background: CD4 naive and memory got three plates each, CD8 naive two, CD8 memory one. Study findings and constraints: Lower generation probabilities were found for non-shared clonotypes than for those shared by all four donors.

Repertoires were generated with immunoSEQ multiplex PCR, while TCRdb's copy carries only in-frame clones and drops some. Of fewer than 400,000 clones listed, 74% were seen once; the top ten hold approximately 10%. The receptor's source is a man aged 25-45 years in good health. Sequenced: memory CD4+ T cells sorted from blood. Sample subset: CD45RA-negative fraction. This chain links TRBV2 with TRBJ2-2, with TRBD2 as a possible D gene (6 bases). CDR3 loop: CASLSSGDHTGELFF. The CDR3 region has the DNA TGTGCCAGCCTCAGTAGCGGTGATCACACCGGGGAGCTGTTTTTT.